The present T cell receptor beta chain was sequenced within a study of cytomegalovirus exposure and HLA in healthy donors. Germline lookup yields CDR1 MNHEY and CDR2 SMNVEV (reference sequence). Deletions cut 4 bases from V and 0 bases from J, with 10 bases between. CDR3 size: 14 residues. The PCR contained 60 Vbeta and 13 Jbeta primers. TCRdb's copy holds only in-frame clones and misses some; the assay was immunoSEQ multiplex PCR. The sample carries approximately 95,000 clones, about 80% recorded once. Sequencing was done on a sample of PBMCs. The chain combines TRBV27 with TRBJ2-7; no reliable D call. The TCR originated in a man aged 18 to 35 in good health and CMV-seropositive. CDR3 sequence reads: CASSYSPFSYEQYF. CDR3 sequence (DNA): TGTGCCAGCAGTTACAGCCCTTTCTCCTACGAGCAGTACTTC.